These 8 T cell receptor beta chains were sequenced from one sample in a study of OX40 agonist ivuxolimab in advanced cancers. This table comes from immunoSEQ multiplex PCR, and its TCRdb copy is limited to in-frame clones, with some not included. Seen here are tens of thousands of clones, over 90% observed once, and the top ten hold approximately 20%. The specimen was CD4+ or CD8+ T cells sorted from blood, collected in a trial of the OX40 agonist ivuxolimab. All receptors come from an adult with an advanced solid tumor such as melanoma, head and neck, liver or kidney cancer.

V usage is TRBV7-9 and J usage is TRBJ2-4, with D tentatively TRBD2 (5 bases). The V end lost 1 base, the J end lost 1 base, and 11 bases lay between the germline ends. The CDR3 has 16 residues. Per the germline V gene, CDR1 is SEHNR and CDR2 is FQNEAQ (reference sequence). CDR3 DNA: TGTGCCAGCAGCTTAGGAGGGTGGAGTGCCAAAAACATTCAGTACTTC. Translation gives CASSLGGWSAKNIQYF. The variable domain in full, with the rest retrieved from reference TRBV7-9 and TRBJ2-4, is DTGVSQNPRHKITKRGQNVTFRCDPISEHNRLYWYRQTLGQGPEFLTYFQNEAQLEKSRLLSDRFSAERPKGSFSTLEIQRTEQGDSAMYLCASSLGGWSAKNIQYFGAGTRLSVL.

The V gene is TRBV7-6, the J gene TRBJ2-5; weak D call: TRBD2 (6 bases). This CDR3 spans 14 amino acids. Deletions cut 2 bases from V and 5 bases from J, with 12 bases between. Per the germline V gene, CDR1 is SGHVS and CDR2 is FNYEAQ. The CDR3: CASSLRGNGETQYF. DNA of the CDR3: TGTGCCAGCAGCTTACGGGGGAACGGGGAGACCCAGTACTTC.

The chain employs TRBV7-9 and TRBJ2-7; D is uncertain. The CDR3 has 14 amino acids. The germline V gene has CDR1 SEHNR and CDR2 FQNEAQ (reference sequence). Trimming pared 3 bases from V and 0 bases from J, leaving 9 bases between. The CDR3 nucleotides read TGTGCCAGCAGCTTCCAGGTTCCCTCCTACGAGCAGTACTTC. Translation gives CASSFQVPSYEQYF.

This chain uses TRBV9 with TRBJ2-7; 7 nucleotides align to TRBD2. CDR1 is SGDLS and CDR2 is YYNGEE in the germline V gene. V shed 3 bases and J 3 bases; nucleotides not matched to a gene: 9. CDR3 length equals 15 residues. The CDR3 DNA reads TGTGCCAGCAGCGCCATAGCGGGTGGCCTCTACGAGCAGTACTTC. This translates into CASSAIAGGLYEQYF.

V is TRBV7-2 and J is TRBJ2-3; 10 positions match TRBD1. The CDR3 spans 16 residues. Germline-derived CDR1 and CDR2 are SGHTA and FQGNSA. V gave up 2 bases and J gave up 3 bases; unmatched junction bases: 5. The CDR3 DNA is TGTGCCAGCAGCTTACCCCGGGACAGGGGTACAGATACGCAGTATTTT. Translating it yields CASSLPRDRGTDTQYF.

The rearrangement links TRBV10-3 to TRBJ2-1; D ambiguous. The V gene lost 0 bases and the J gene lost 0 bases, with 9 bases spanning the gap. The CDR3 consists of 16 residues. Per the germline V gene, CDR1 is ENHRY and CDR2 is SYGVKD. In DNA, the CDR3 is TGTGCCATCAGTGAGTCGAGAGGAGACTCCTACAATGAGCAGTTCTTC. It codes for CAISESRGDSYNEQFF.

The chain has TRBV11-2 and TRBJ2-1; D is ambiguous. This CDR3 comprises 13 residues. Trimming took 4 bases from V and 8 from J, leaving 12 bases between them. Germline CDR1 reads SGHAT; CDR2 reads FQNNGV. The CDR3 region is CASSYPPQDEQFF. The DNA for the CDR3 is TGTGCCAGCAGCTACCCCCCCCAGGATGAGCAGTTCTTC.

CDR3 nucleotide sequence: TGTGCCACCAACACGGGCAGGTTCAATGAGCAGTTCTTC. Translated: CATNTGRFNEQFF. The J gene is TRBJ2-1, the V gene TRBV28; D unresolved. This CDR3 is 13 amino acids long. Per the germline V gene, CDR1 is MDHEN and CDR2 is SYDVKM. V lost 10 bases, J lost 6 bases, and 16 bases lay in between.